This TCR beta chain stems from a study of blood T cell repertoires in COVID-19. In germline, CDR1 is ENHRY, CDR2 SYGVKD. Trimming took off 10 bases at V and 1 base at J, with 10 bases between the two ends. This CDR3 region has 12 residues. This clone was found once. Per the original methods: Estimation of nucleated cell counts relied on the amplification of reference gene primers. Sequencing used immunoSEQ multiplex PCR; TCRdb keeps in-frame clones, though not all of them. The V and J calls and clone size were taken over from that table, and D and trimming were inferred from the DNA. Of roughly 340,000 clones listed, about nine tenths are singletons.

The chain couples TRBV10-3 to TRBJ2-5; TRBD2 might be the D (5 bases). The sequenced sample was peripheral blood. The origin of this receptor is a woman between 65 and 79 years old with COVID-19, enrolled during active disease. CDR3 in amino acids: CATSDFQETQYF. The CDR3 bases are TGTGCCACCTCGGACTTCCAAGAGACCCAGTACTTC.